These 14 T cell receptor beta chains originate from one sample sequenced in a study of shared clonotypes between healthy human individuals. Clones were read by immunoSEQ multiplex PCR, and TCRdb kept only the in-frame ones, dropping some. Among nearly 1,000,000 clones listed, more than 75% were seen once. Sequencing used memory CD4+ T cells sorted from blood. Specified subset: CD45RA-negative fraction. The receptor set was obtained from a young man in good health.

This chain links TRBV7-8 with TRBJ2-2; tentative D call: TRBD2 (5 bases). The CDR3 runs 13 residues. The germline gives CDR1 SGHVS, CDR2 FQNEAQ. Trimming took 9 bases from V and 3 from J, leaving 11 bases between them. CDR3 sequence (DNA): TGTGCCAGTCGACTAACGGACACCGGGGAGCTGTTTTTT. Amino acid sequence: CASRLTDTGELFF.

V usage is TRBV6-1 and J usage is TRBJ1-1; D gene uncertain. V shed 10 bases and J shed 5 bases, with 11 bases lying between them. The CDR3 contains 11 residues. CDR1 MNHNS and CDR2 SASEGT come from the germline V gene. The CDR3 DNA sequence: TGTGCCACACGGGGTTTTACTGAAGCTTTCTTT. It codes for CATRGFTEAFF.

This clone appeared a few times. The CDR3 DNA reads as TGTGCCAGTGTCCAGGGATCGCAGAACATTCAGTACTTC. This sequence encodes CASVQGSQNIQYF. The chain joins TRBV6-6 to TRBJ2-4, with D possibly being TRBD1 (5 bases). The germline gives CDR1 MNHNY, CDR2 SVGAGI (reference sequence). There are 13 residues in the CDR3. V dropped 9 bases and J dropped 7 bases, with 16 bases sitting between them.

A remark on this clone: Other nucleotide sequences in the sample specify the same CDR3. V usage is TRBV19 and J usage is TRBJ2-7; TRBD1 matches 7 bases. This CDR3 spans 13 amino acids. Germline trimming cut 5 bases from V and 3 bases from J; bases unmatched to any gene: 4. The germline CDR1 and CDR2 sequences are LNHDA and SQIVND (reference sequence). In DNA, the CDR3 is TGTGCCAGTAGTTCCCGACAGGGCTACGAGCAGTACTTC. This codes for CASSSRQGYEQYF.

J is TRBJ1-1 and V is TRBV7-9; maybe TRBD1 (5 bases). Trimming left V 1 base short and J 11 bases short, with 11 bases between. The CDR3 contains 12 residues. Germline CDR1 is SEHNR and CDR2 is FQNEAQ (reference sequence). Written as DNA, the CDR3 is TGTGCCAGCAGCTTAGGGCAGGGACTTGCTTTCTTT. This gives the protein CASSLGQGLAFF.

This clone was observed many times. The V gene is TRBV7-3, the J gene TRBJ1-2; 8 bases align to TRBD1. The germline CDR1 and CDR2 sequences are SGHTA and FQGTGA. The CDR3 runs 12 residues. V lost 2 bases and J lost 10; bases outside the gene matches: 3. The CDR3 region has the DNA TGTGCCAGCAGCTTATCAGGGGGCGCCTACACCTTC. It codes for CASSLSGGAYTF.

The CDR3 reads CASGGGNTGANVLTF. DNA for the CDR3: TGTGCCAGCGGGGGTGGGAATACTGGGGCCAACGTCCTGACTTTC. The chain uses TRBV6-1 and TRBJ2-6; D may be TRBD1 or TRBD2 (5 bases each). Germline CDR1 MNHNS, CDR2 SASEGT. The CDR3 has 15 amino acids. Trimming left V 8 bases short and J 2 bases short, with 13 bases between.

This clone was observed a single time. The chain employs TRBV9 and TRBJ1-5; tentatively, D is TRBD1 (5 bases). Trimming removed 0 bases from V and 1 base from J, with 8 bases in between. The CDR3 is 15 amino acids. Germline V lookup: CDR1 SGDLS, CDR2 YYNGEE. CDR3 nucleotides: TGTGCCAGCAGCGTAGAGGGGCTGAGCAATCAGCCCCAGCATTTT. This codes for CASSVEGLSNQPQHF. Combining the CDR3 with reference TRBV9 and TRBJ1-5 gives the whole variable domain DSGVTQTPKHLITATGQRVTLRCSPRSGDLSVYWYQQSLDQGLQFLIQYYNGEERAKGNILERFSAQQFPDLHSELNLSSLELGDSALYFCASSVEGLSNQPQHFGDGTRLSIL.

The V call is TRBV18, the J call TRBJ2-6, with no clear D. Trimming took 3 bases from V and 0 from J, leaving 9 bases between them. The CDR3 totals 16 residues. Germline V gene lookup returns CDR1 KGHSH and CDR2 LQKENI. CDR3 sequence (DNA): TGTGCCAGCTCACCCTTACCGGTCTCTGGGGCCAACGTCCTGACTTTC. Its protein product is CASSPLPVSGANVLTF.

The chain joins TRBV5-5 to TRBJ2-1; maybe TRBD1 (5 bases). V shed 4 bases and J shed 4 bases, with 12 bases lying between them. This CDR3 is 14 amino acids long. Germline CDR1 is SGHKS and CDR2 is YYEKEE (reference sequence). The CDR3 region is CASSLDRIYNEQFF. In DNA form, the CDR3 reads TGTGCCAGCAGCCTCGACAGAATATACAATGAGCAGTTCTTC.

This clone appeared once. V and J are TRBV2 and TRBJ2-6, with a possible D match to TRBD1 (6 bases). Deletions cut 5 bases from V and 9 bases from J, with 11 bases between. This CDR3 contains 13 residues. In germline, CDR1 is SNHLY, CDR2 FYNNEI. CDR3 DNA: TGTGCCAGCAGTTCTGGGGGCGGCAACGTCCTGACTTTC. Translation gives CASSSGGGNVLTF. The whole variable domain, filled in from reference TRBV2 and TRBJ2-6, reads EPEVTQTPSHQVTQMGQEVILRCVPISNHLYFYWYRQILGQKVEFLVSFYNNEISEKSEIFDDQFSVERPDGSNFTLKIRSTKLEDSAMYFCASSSGGGNVLTFGAGSRLTVL.

This clone was picked up a small number of times. The chain couples TRBV19 to TRBJ1-5; D uncertain. The germline CDR1 and CDR2 sequences are LNHDA and SQIVND (reference sequence). The CDR3 totals 15 residues. V lost 4 bases to trimming and J lost 2 bases, with 12 bases between them. The CDR3 protein is CASSRGTVGNQPQHF. CDR3 bases: TGTGCCAGTAGTAGAGGAACAGTTGGCAATCAGCCCCAGCATTTT.

The genes are TRBV5-1 and TRBJ1-5; TRBD1 is a possible D gene (6 bases). This CDR3 is 15 amino acids long. Germline lookup yields CDR1 SGHRS and CDR2 YFSETQ. Trimming took off 4 bases at V and 2 bases at J, with 13 bases between the two ends. This CDR3 reads CASSPTGTGNQPQHF. The CDR3 nucleotides are TGCGCCAGCAGCCCTACAGGGACTGGCAATCAGCCCCAGCATTTT.

The V and J genes are TRBV28 and TRBJ2-3; TRBD1 might be the D (5 bases). V was trimmed by 5 bases and J by 5 bases, leaving 17 bases between them. This CDR3 spans 15 amino acids. Germline loops: CDR1 MDHEN, CDR2 SYDVKM. Here the CDR3 DNA reads TGTGCCAGCAGTCCCGTTCAGGGAAGAGAAGATACGCAGTATTTT. Its protein product is CASSPVQGREDTQYF.